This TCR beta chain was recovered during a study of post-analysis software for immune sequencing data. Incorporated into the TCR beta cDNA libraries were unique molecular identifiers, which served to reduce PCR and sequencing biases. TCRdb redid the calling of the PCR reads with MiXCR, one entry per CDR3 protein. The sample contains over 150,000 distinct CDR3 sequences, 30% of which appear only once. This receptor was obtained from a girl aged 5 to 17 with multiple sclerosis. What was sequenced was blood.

The CDR3 nucleotides are TGCAGCGTTGGGGCTAGCGGGAGCGGCGAGCAGTACTTC. This sequence encodes CSVGASGSGEQYF. The chain combines TRBV29-1 with TRBJ2-4, with 10 bases lining up with TRBD2. The J call could be wrong; TRBJ2-7 is a better fit for the DNA end. CDR3 size: 13 residues. Germline V lookup: CDR1 SQVTM, CDR2 ANQGSEA.